The 9 T cell receptor beta chains below all came from one sample that was sequenced in a study of T cells after yellow fever vaccination (dated by TCRdb to about 2019). Preparation of the library involved 5' RACE. These reads were obtained on an Illumina HiSeq 2500. The raw public data were reprocessed by TCRdb itself: fastp quality trimming at Q25, MiXCR clonotype calling, in-frame beta chains only. Rows with one shared CDR3 protein collapse into an entry with the most common genes and DNA. In all, the sample holds about 58,000 distinct CDR3 sequences, and more than 5.5% of those were seen once. The ten largest clonotypes hold roughly two fifths of the sample. The treatment or condition tag for this specimen amounts to: live attenuated yellow fever vaccine strain. The sequencing used CD8+ T cells sorted from PBMCs, collected on the day of the first yellow fever vaccination. The receptors stem from a young man who received the YFV17D yellow fever vaccine.

This clonotype came up many times. The V and J genes are TRBV7-2 and TRBJ2-3; D might be TRBD2 (6 bases). From germline, CDR1 is SGHTA and CDR2 FQGNSA. CDR3 length equals 12 residues. V shed 6 bases and J shed 7 bases, with 11 bases lying between them. CDR3 sequence: CASSFSGNTQYF. The CDR3 nucleotides read TGTGCCAGCAGTTTTAGCGGTAATACGCAGTATTTT.

The chain is built from TRBV5-4 and TRBJ2-1; 7 positions agree with TRBD2. With 10 bases clipped from V and 1 base from J, the junction kept 8 bases outside the gene matches. The CDR3 has 14 amino acids. Per germline, CDR1 SGHNT and CDR2 YYREEE (reference sequence). CDR3 in amino acids: CACWGGISYNEQFF. Written as DNA, the CDR3 is TGTGCCTGTTGGGGGGGAATATCCTACAATGAGCAGTTCTTC.

This clonotype was detected many times. The chain employs TRBV29-1 and TRBJ1-2; the D gene is possibly TRBD1 (5 bases). The germline gives CDR1 SQVTM, CDR2 ANQGSEA. The V end was cut by 7 bases, the J end by 6 bases, with 24 bases between. CDR3 length: 15 amino acids. The CDR3 coding sequence is TGCAGCGCGGGGGTGAACTTGGCGGTAACGGATGGCTACACCTTC. Translated, it gives CSAGVNLAVTDGYTF.

This clonotype was detected only a few times. The CDR3 coding sequence is TGTGCCAGCAGCATGGGACAGGGGGCCTTCACCGGGGAGCTGTTTTTT. Its translation: CASSMGQGAFTGELFF. The rearrangement joins TRBV7-2 to TRBJ2-2, with 12 nucleotides matching TRBD1. The CDR3 totals 16 residues. Unmatched junction bases numbered 5, after V lost 5 bases and J lost 4 bases. Germline values: CDR1 SGHTA, CDR2 FQGNSA.

This clonotype was seen only a few times. V usage is TRBV12-3 or TRBV12-4 and J usage is TRBJ1-1; unclear D gene. The CDR3 extends over 14 amino acids. V lost 3 bases to trimming and J lost 1 base, with 9 bases between them. The CDR3 region is CASSLSPTNTEAFF. The CDR3 bases are TGTGCCAGCAGTTTGTCCCCTACGAACACTGAAGCTTTCTTT.

At least ten counts were recorded for this clonotype. The chain links TRBV5-6 to TRBJ2-1; no clear D. The V gene's germline CDR1 is SGHDT and CDR2 YYEEEE. The CDR3 has 14 amino acids. The germline V and J ends were trimmed by 2 bases and 0 bases, with 6 bases remaining between them. CDR3 in DNA: TGTGCCAGCAGCTTCCGGAACTCCTACAATGAGCAGTTCTTC. Translation gives CASSFRNSYNEQFF.

This clonotype showed up just once. This may be a read error, as it is one base from a much larger clone. The V gene is TRBV4-1, the J gene TRBJ1-3, with 7 positions matching TRBD1. CDR1 and CDR2 (germline): MGHRA, YSYEKL. The CDR3 covers 16 residues. J was trimmed by 2 bases and V by 4 bases; bases with no gene match: 8. The CDR3 nucleotides read TGCGCCAGCAGCCTAGAGGAAGGGACAGCTGGAAACACCATATATTTT. Its protein is CASSLEEGTAGNTIYF.

This chain uses TRBV14 with TRBJ1-2, with a possible D match to TRBD1 (5 bases). The CDR3 is 17 residues long. The germline gives CDR1 SGHDN, CDR2 FVKESK. The V end was cut by 5 bases, the J end by 3 bases, with 22 bases between. DNA for the CDR3: TGTGCCAGCAGCTTGATGCCCGAGGGGTCGGAGGACTATGGCTACACCTTC. It codes for CASSLMPEGSEDYGYTF.

This clonotype has at least ten counts. This chain joins TRBV20-1 and TRBJ2-5; D gene uncertain. There are 15 residues in the CDR3. Germline values: CDR1 DFQATT, CDR2 SNEGSKA (reference sequence). Deletions cut 1 base from V and 5 bases from J, with 17 bases between. The CDR3 nucleotides are TGCAGTGCTAGAGCTGTGGTTGAACAGTTGGAGACCCAGTACTTC. It specifies CSARAVVEQLETQYF.